This passage covers 17 T cell receptor beta chains from one sample sequenced in a study of human T cells and chemical hapten exposure. It was the library that attached unique molecular identifiers to individual cDNA molecules. Via MiXCR, TCRdb re-called the reads, giving one row per CDR3 protein. The data contain 200 to 250 distinct CDR3 sequences, roughly 94% of them singletons. Sample treatment: therapeutic diphenylcyclopropenone sensitization with weekly scalp DPC. Material: whole blood, obtained before DPC sensitization or 2, 6, or about 24 weeks after (not recorded which). The receptors originated from an adult with alopecia areata. Some clones in this sample may be carry-over from other donors' samples. This table probably holds off-target reads from a library built for another chain.

The V call is TRBV4-2, the J call TRBJ2-3, with 7 bases identical to TRBD1. This CDR3 is built from 17 residues. The germline CDR1 and CDR2 sequences are LGHNA and YNFKEQ. V trimming: 4 bases; J trimming: 1 base; junction bases outside the gene matches: 11. DNA for the CDR3: TGTGCCAGCAGCCCAGAGGGACAGCGCCTCGGCACAGATACGCAGTATTTT. It translates to CASSPEGQRLGTDTQYF.

J is TRBJ1-1 and V is TRBV28; D perhaps matches TRBD1 (6 bases). From germline, CDR1 is MDHEN and CDR2 SYDVKM. The CDR3 runs to 17 residues. V lost 3 bases and J lost 4, with 21 bases in between. The CDR3 DNA reads as TGTGCCAGCAGTTTCAACCTATTCAGGGGCTTTGGCACTGAAGCTTTCTTT. As protein: CASSFNLFRGFGTEAFF.

The chain is built from TRBV18 and TRBJ1-1, with 7 bases identical to TRBD1. The germline gives CDR1 KGHSH, CDR2 LQKENI. V lost 3 bases and J lost 3; bases outside the gene matches: 10. The CDR3 length is 16 residues. The CDR3 region is CASSPPGQPTDTEAFF. DNA of the CDR3: TGTGCCAGCTCACCCCCGGGACAGCCAACTGACACTGAAGCTTTCTTT. Supplemented by reference TRBV18 and TRBJ1-1, the full variable domain reads NAGVMQNPRHLVRRRGQEARLRCSPMKGHSHVYWYRQLPEEGLKFMVYLQKENIIDESGMPKERFSAEFPKEGPSILRIQQVVRGDSAAYFCASSPPGQPTDTEAFFGQGTRLTVV.

This chain uses TRBV25-1 with TRBJ2-7; TRBD2 might be the D (6 bases). V lost 4 bases, J lost 5 bases, and 12 bases lay in between. Germline CDR1 and CDR2: MGHDK and SYGVNS. The CDR3 is 13 amino acids. The CDR3 spells CASSGRGIDEQYF. The CDR3 DNA reads TGTGCCAGCAGTGGGAGGGGTATCGACGAGCAGTACTTC.

J is TRBJ1-1 and V is TRBV29-1; 9 bases agree with TRBD1. Trimming cost V 7 bases and J 4 bases; bases outside gene matches: 10. The CDR3 is made up of 14 amino acids. Germline V gives CDR1 SQVTM, CDR2 ANQGSEA. The DNA of the CDR3 is TGCAGCGCCCCGACAGGGGGTTATGGCACTGAAGCTTTCTTT. Translated, it gives CSAPTGGYGTEAFF.

The chain joins TRBV20-1 to TRBJ1-6, with D possibly TRBD1 on 5 matching bases. V was shortened by 6 bases and J by 5 bases, with 11 bases between the two germline ends. CDR3 length equals 13 residues. Per the germline V gene, CDR1 is DFQATT and CDR2 is SNEGSKA (reference sequence). The chain's CDR3 is CSAGGPNNSPLHF. As DNA, the CDR3 is TGCAGTGCCGGGGGACCTAATAATTCACCCCTCCACTTT.

V is TRBV4-2 and J is TRBJ2-7; perhaps TRBD1 as D (5 bases). This CDR3 is built from 16 residues. Trimming cost V 0 bases and J 3 bases, with 15 bases left between them. CDR1 LGHNA and CDR2 YNFKEQ come from the germline V gene. For the CDR3, the DNA is TGTGCCAGCAGCCAAGATGAACAGCAGGGTTACTACGAGCAGTACTTC. Protein: CASSQDEQQGYYEQYF.

This clonotype was seen only once. V gene TRBV20-1 combines with J gene TRBJ2-7, with 8 nucleotides matching TRBD2. Trimming cost V 2 bases and J 3 bases; bases outside gene matches: 6. Germline V gene lookup returns CDR1 DFQATT and CDR2 SNEGSKA (reference sequence). This CDR3 has 14 residues. The CDR3 bases are TGCAGTGCTAGAAAACTAGCGGTGGACTACGAGCAGTACTTC. Protein: CSARKLAVDYEQYF.

This clonotype was counted once. The chain couples TRBV11-2 to TRBJ2-1; D remains ambiguous. Germline CDR1 SGHAT, CDR2 FQNNGV. Trimming stripped 3 bases from V and 3 bases from J, with 12 bases between. The CDR3 length is 15 residues. The CDR3 DNA reads as TGTGCCAGCAGCTTGGATAGCCCCAGCTACAATGAGCAGTTCTTC. Amino acids: CASSLDSPSYNEQFF.

V gene TRBV27 combines with J gene TRBJ1-1; D is possibly TRBD1 (5 bases). V dropped 3 bases and J dropped 2 bases, with 7 bases sitting between them. CDR3 length equals 13 residues. Per germline, CDR1 MNHEY and CDR2 SMNVEV (reference sequence). DNA of the CDR3: TGTGCCAGCAGTTTGCAGGGTAACACTGAAGCTTTCTTT. Amino acid sequence: CASSLQGNTEAFF.

The CDR3 is CASSLDMTPTDTQYF. The CDR3 nucleotides read TGTGCCAGCAGCCTCGATATGACTCCGACAGATACGCAGTATTTT. This sequence joins TRBV6-1 and TRBJ2-3; D remains unclear. With 6 bases removed from V and 3 bases from J, the gap between germline ends came to 16 bases. CDR1 MNHNS and CDR2 SASEGT come from the germline V gene. The CDR3 consists of 15 residues.

This clonotype appeared a single time. V usage is TRBV27 and J usage is TRBJ1-1, with 7 nucleotides matching TRBD1. This CDR3 has 14 residues. The V segment lost 2 bases and the J segment 9 bases; nucleotides outside the gene matches: 9. Per germline, CDR1 MNHEY and CDR2 SMNVEV (reference sequence). CDR3 sequence: CASSLARTTGKAFF. In DNA form, the CDR3 reads TGTGCCAGCAGTTTAGCTCGTACGACAGGGAAAGCTTTCTTT.

The gene calls are TRBV6-5 and TRBJ2-2; 11 bases fit TRBD2. CDR1 MNHEY and CDR2 SVGAGI come from the germline V gene. The CDR3 has 12 amino acids. CDR3 nucleotide sequence: TGTGTTAGCGGGAGGGCCGCCGGGGAGCTGTTTTTT. It translates to CVSGRAAGELFF.

J is TRBJ2-5 and V is TRBV28, with D hard to call. This CDR3 contains 14 residues. CDR1 and CDR2 (germline): MDHEN, SYDVKM. Trimming pared 2 bases from V and 5 bases from J, leaving 12 bases between. CDR3 sequence (DNA): TGTGCCAGCAGTTTAACGCTGGGTTGGGAGACCCAGTACTTC. Amino acids: CASSLTLGWETQYF.

The chain joins TRBV6-5 to TRBJ2-5; the D gene could be TRBD1 or TRBD2 (5 bases each). Germline V gene sequence: CDR1 MNHEY, CDR2 SVGAGI. CDR3 size: 15 residues. V shed 5 bases and J shed 5 bases, with 18 bases lying between them. CDR3 protein: CASSRSTWGGETQYF. The CDR3 region has the DNA TGTGCCAGCAGTCGCTCTACCTGGGGCGGGGAGACCCAGTACTTC.

In its sample, this clonotype was seen once. CDR3 sequence (DNA): TGCGCCAGCAGCTCCACGTTGGATACGCAGTATTTT. It specifies CASSSTLDTQYF. The chain uses TRBV5-1 and TRBJ2-3; D is undetermined. The CDR3 contains 12 residues. CDR1 and CDR2 (germline): SGHRS, YFSETQ. V was pared by 3 bases and J by 6 bases, with 8 bases between.

The V and J genes are TRBV3-1 and TRBJ1-2, with D perhaps matching TRBD1 (5 bases). The germline gives CDR1 LGHDT, CDR2 YNNKEL (reference sequence). Trimming removed 1 base from V and 4 bases from J, with 13 bases in between. The CDR3 loop spans 15 amino acids. The CDR3 DNA sequence: TGTGCCAGCAGCCAAGCTCAGCTGGGGACCTATGGCTACACCTTC. This sequence encodes CASSQAQLGTYGYTF.